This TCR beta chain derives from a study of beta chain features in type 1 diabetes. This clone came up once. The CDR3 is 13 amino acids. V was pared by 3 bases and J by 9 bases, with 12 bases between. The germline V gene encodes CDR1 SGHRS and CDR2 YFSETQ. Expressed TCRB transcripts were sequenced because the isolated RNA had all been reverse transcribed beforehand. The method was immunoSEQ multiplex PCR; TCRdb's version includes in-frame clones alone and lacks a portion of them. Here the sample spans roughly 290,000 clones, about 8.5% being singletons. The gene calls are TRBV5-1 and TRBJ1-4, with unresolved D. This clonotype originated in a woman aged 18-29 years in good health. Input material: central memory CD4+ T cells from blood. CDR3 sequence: CASSSNRGQKLFF. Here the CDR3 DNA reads TGCGCCAGCAGCTCCAACCGGGGTCAAAAACTGTTTTTT. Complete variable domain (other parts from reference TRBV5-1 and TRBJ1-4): KAGVTQTPRYLIKTRGQQVTLSCSPISGHRSVSWYQQTPGQGLQFLFEYFSETQRNKGNFPGRFSGRQFSNSRSEMNVSTLELGDSALYLCASSSNRGQKLFFGSGTQLSVL.